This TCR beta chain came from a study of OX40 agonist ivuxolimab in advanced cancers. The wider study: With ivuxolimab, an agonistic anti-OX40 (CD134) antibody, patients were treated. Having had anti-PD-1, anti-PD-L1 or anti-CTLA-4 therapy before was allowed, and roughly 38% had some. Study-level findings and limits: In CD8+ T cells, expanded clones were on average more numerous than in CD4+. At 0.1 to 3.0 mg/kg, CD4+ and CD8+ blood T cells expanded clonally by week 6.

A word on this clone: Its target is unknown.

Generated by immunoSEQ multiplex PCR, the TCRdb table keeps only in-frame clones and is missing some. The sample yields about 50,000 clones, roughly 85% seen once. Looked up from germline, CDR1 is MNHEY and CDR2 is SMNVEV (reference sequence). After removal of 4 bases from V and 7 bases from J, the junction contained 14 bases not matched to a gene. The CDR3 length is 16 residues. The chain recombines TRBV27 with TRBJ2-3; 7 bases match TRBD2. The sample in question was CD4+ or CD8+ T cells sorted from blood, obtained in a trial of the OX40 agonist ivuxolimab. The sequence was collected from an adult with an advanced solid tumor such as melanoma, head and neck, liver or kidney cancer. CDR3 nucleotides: TGTGCCAGCAGTTCCCGGACTAGTTCACCCCATAATACGCAGTATTTT. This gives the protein CASSSRTSSPHNTQYF.